These 4 T cell receptor beta chains originate from one sample sequenced in a study of blood T cell repertoires in COVID-19 (dated by TCRdb to about 2020). Preparation of the library involved the immunoSEQ multiplex PCR assay. The immuneACCESS repertoire file appears here via TCRdb, limited to in-frame rearrangements. These files lack a portion of the clones; in checked studies, under half of the deficit traces to unresolved V genes, and the cause of the others is not known. The sample data list under 130,000 clones, and approximately 82% of these were observed just once. Approximately 15% of the sample goes to the ten largest clones. The specimen was peripheral blood. These receptors were obtained from a woman of 80 years or more with acute or convalescent COVID-19.

The CDR3 protein is CATSRVEWAGVHGEQFF. CDR3 coding DNA: TGTGCCACCAGCAGAGTTGAGTGGGCGGGAGTCCACGGTGAGCAGTTCTTC. The chain recombines TRBV15 with TRBJ2-1, with 7 positions matching TRBD2. Germline loops: CDR1 LNHNV, CDR2 YYDKDF (reference sequence). CDR3 length equals 17 residues. Trimming cost V 1 base and J 9 bases; bases outside gene matches: 15.

This chain links TRBV5-1 with TRBJ2-1; TRBD2 aligns across 8 bases. The CDR3 runs to 15 residues. Trimming removed 0 bases from V and 4 bases from J; junction bases left unmatched: 3. Germline values: CDR1 SGHRS, CDR2 YFSETQ. DNA of the CDR3: TGCGCCAGCAGCTTGGCTAGCGGGTCTTACAATGAGCAGTTCTTC. This translates into CASSLASGSYNEQFF.

This clone was seen only once. V gene TRBV29-1 combines with J gene TRBJ1-2; 9 nucleotides agree with TRBD1. V lost 6 bases and J lost 2; bases outside the gene matches: 4. The length of the CDR3 is 13 residues. The germline V gene has CDR1 SQVTM and CDR2 ANQGSEA. The CDR3 reads CSVGDRVNYGYTF. The CDR3 nucleotides read TGCAGCGTCGGGGACAGGGTAAACTATGGCTACACCTTC.

Only a few counts were recorded for this clone. The chain uses TRBV4-1 and TRBJ1-3; D might be TRBD1 (6 bases). The CDR3 runs to 15 residues. The germline V gene has CDR1 MGHRA and CDR2 YSYEKL. V was shortened by 0 bases and J by 2 bases, with 8 bases between the two germline ends. DNA for the CDR3: TGCGCCAGCAGCCAAGACAGGGGACCTGGAAACACCATATATTTT. Translation: CASSQDRGPGNTIYF.